These T cell receptor beta chains were read from a single sample in a study of shared clonotypes between healthy human individuals. The method was immunoSEQ multiplex PCR; TCRdb's version includes in-frame clones alone and lacks a portion of them. This sample has about 750,000 clones, with 92% found just once. Sequenced material: naive CD8+ T cells sorted from blood. The source of these receptors is a young man in good health. Both conserved end residues are part of each CDR3. The D gene is left open where the match is weak. Some rows mark clone size as missing; the rest say once, few, many or name a class of expanded clone.

J gene,V gene,clone size,D gene,CDR3 protein,CDR3 DNA
TRBJ2-3,TRBV27,-,-,CASSLRISADTQYF,TGTGCCAGCAGTTTGAGGATTTCGGCGGATACGCAGTATTTT
TRBJ2-3,TRBV7-9,-,-,CASSFSTGASTDTQYF,TGTGCCAGCAGCTTCTCGACAGGCGCTAGCACAGATACGCAGTATTTT
TRBJ2-7,TRBV30,-,-,CAWSVLAGAEQYF,TGTGCCTGGAGTGTACTAGCAGGGGCCGAGCAGTACTTC
TRBJ2-1,TRBV29-1,-,TRBD1,CSVAKMTGVVSDEQFF,TGCAGCGTTGCGAAAATGACAGGGGTGGTGAGCGATGAGCAGTTCTTC
TRBJ2-7,TRBV28,-,TRBD2,CASSFATSGSYEQYF,TGTGCCAGCAGCTTCGCCACTAGCGGATCCTACGAGCAGTACTTC
TRBJ2-7,TRBV7-2,once,TRBD2,CASSSSSGRIYEQYF,TGTGCCAGCAGCTCCTCTAGCGGGAGGATCTACGAGCAGTACTTC
TRBJ1-2,TRBV7-6,once,-,CASSLGSSGYTF,TGTGCCAGCAGCTTGGGGTCCAGCGGCTACACCTTC
TRBJ2-3,TRBV5-1,-,TRBD2,CASSETSGHTDTQYF,TGCGCCAGCAGCGAGACTAGCGGACACACAGATACGCAGTATTTT
TRBJ1-5,TRBV7-9,-,-,CASRRGNQPQHF,TGTGCCAGCAGACGCGGCAATCAGCCCCAGCATTTT
TRBJ2-7,TRBV7-6,-,-,CASSPGPSYEQYF,TGTGCCAGCAGCCCGGGGCCCTCCTACGAGCAGTACTTC
TRBJ2-7,TRBV4-3,-,-,CASSPGPSSYEQYF,TGCGCCAGCAGCCCGGGACCATCATCCTACGAGCAGTACTTC
TRBJ2-5,TRBV27,-,-,CASSPIGAAQYF,TGTGCCAGCAGTCCTATCGGAGCGGCCCAGTACTTC
TRBJ2-7,TRBV5-4,-,TRBD1,CASSWGQGYEQYF,TGTGCCAGCAGCTGGGGACAGGGCTACGAGCAGTACTTC
TRBJ2-7,TRBV4-1,-,TRBD2,CASSQALTSGVPDEQYF,TGCGCCAGCAGTCAAGCCCTTACTAGCGGGGTCCCCGACGAGCAGTACTTC
TRBJ2-1,TRBV7-9,once,-,CASSLDGVGEFF,TGTGCCAGCAGCTTAGACGGGGTAGGGGAGTTCTTC
TRBJ2-5,TRBV21-1,-,-,CASSMAWGGVETQYF,TGTGCCAGCAGCATGGCTTGGGGCGGAGTTGAGACCCAGTACTTC
TRBJ2-1,TRBV29-1,-,-,CSVEAGEGNEQFF,TGCAGCGTTGAAGCGGGAGAGGGCAATGAGCAGTTCTTC
TRBJ1-3,TRBV28,-,-,CASSFSSSGNTIYF,TGTGCCAGCAGTTTTTCAAGCTCGGGAAACACCATATATTTT
TRBJ2-7,TRBV10-2,-,TRBD2,CASSDRGTSGSGHVEQYF,TGCGCCAGCAGTGACCGTGGGACTAGCGGGAGTGGCCACGTCGAGCAGTACTTC
TRBJ2-3,TRBV23-1,-,TRBD1,CASSQIGEKGQGPSDTQYF,TGCGCCAGCAGTCAAATAGGGGAAAAGGGACAGGGGCCCTCAGATACGCAGTATTTT
TRBJ2-1,TRBV6-4,-,TRBD2,CASSRTSGGGNEQFF,TGTGCCAGCAGCCGGACTAGCGGGGGAGGTAATGAGCAGTTCTTC
TRBJ2-5,TRBV13,-,TRBD2,CASSNRLAGAETQYF,TGTGCCAGCAGCAACCGACTAGCGGGAGCAGAGACCCAGTACTTC
TRBJ2-7,TRBV5-1,-,-,CASSPRAVSYEQYF,TGCGCCAGCAGCCCCCGGGCCGTCTCCTACGAGCAGTACTTC
TRBJ1-6,TRBV4-1,-,TRBD1,CASSYQGGYNSPLHF,TGCGCCAGCAGCTACCAGGGGGGGTATAATTCACCCCTCCACTTT
TRBJ2-7,TRBV4-1,-,TRBD1,CASSQAGQGTYEQYF,TGCGCCAGCAGCCAAGCAGGACAGGGGACCTACGAGCAGTACTTC
TRBJ2-1,TRBV9,-,-,CASTEGGDSYNEQFF,TGTGCCAGCACCGAAGGGGGAGATTCCTACAATGAGCAGTTCTTC
TRBJ1-4,TRBV2,-,-,CASSGSREKLFF,TGTGCCAGCAGCGGGAGTCGGGAAAAACTGTTTTTT
TRBJ1-5,TRBV27,-,TRBD1,CASSWTGTVQPQHF,TGTGCCAGCAGTTGGACAGGGACGGTTCAGCCCCAGCATTTT